The next 22 T cell receptor beta chains were all read from a single sample in a study of control samples from healthy donors and cancer patients. Using immunoSEQ multiplex PCR, the repertoire was profiled, and TCRdb retains in-frame clones only, with some absent. The sample lists more than 150,000 clones, 92% occurring once. What was sequenced was blood. The receptors were sampled from a woman in her 30s in good health.

This clone was observed once. The J gene is TRBJ2-1, the V gene TRBV10-2; D assignment may be TRBD1 or TRBD2 (5 bases each). Germline V gene data show CDR1 as WSHSY and CDR2 as SAAADI. The CDR3 runs 15 residues. Trimming pared 4 bases from V and 12 bases from J, leaving 22 bases between. The CDR3 DNA reads as TGCGCCAGCAGTGCGAGGGACGGGGCCCCAAGTTTGCAGTTCTTC. This gives the protein CASSARDGAPSLQFF.

The CDR3 DNA reads TGTGCCAGCAACAGACAGGGACCGAACACTGAAGCTTTCTTT. Translating it yields CASNRQGPNTEAFF. The J gene is TRBJ1-1, the V gene TRBV27; 7 bases agree with TRBD1. V trimming: 7 bases; J trimming: 1 base; junction bases outside the gene matches: 6. CDR3 length: 14 amino acids. Germline V CDR1 and CDR2: MNHEY, SMNVEV (reference sequence).

V is TRBV7-2 and J is TRBJ1-1; D unclear. CDR1 and CDR2 from the germline V gene are SGHTA and FQGNSA. The CDR3 extends over 12 amino acids. V lost 5 bases to trimming and J lost 6 bases, with 10 bases between them. CDR3 protein: CASSLSVSEAFF. CDR3 DNA sequence: TGTGCCAGCAGCCTAAGTGTTTCTGAAGCTTTCTTT.

The gene calls are TRBV11-3 and TRBJ2-1; TRBD2 matches 9 bases. The germline gives CDR1 SGHNT, CDR2 YENEEA. Unmatched junction bases numbered 4, after V lost 1 base and J lost 3 bases. The length of the CDR3 is 16 residues. The CDR3 nucleotides read TGTGCCAGCAGCTTAGGTAGCGGGAGATTCTACAATGAGCAGTTCTTC. The encoded protein is CASSLGSGRFYNEQFF.

The rearrangement uses TRBV7-2 and TRBJ1-6, with D hard to call. Deletions cut 3 bases from V and 7 bases from J, with 13 bases between. CDR3 size: 15 residues. Germline assignment: CDR1 SGHTA and CDR2 FQGNSA. In DNA form, the CDR3 reads TGTGCCAGCAGCTTGGACCTTGAGGACAATTCACCCCTCCACTTT. The encoded protein is CASSLDLEDNSPLHF.

The V gene is TRBV7-9, the J gene TRBJ2-1; TRBD1 aligns across 12 bases. CDR1 is SEHNR, CDR2 FQNEAQ, per germline (reference sequence). The CDR3 is 15 amino acids. V lost 4 bases, J lost 5 bases, and 3 bases stayed unmatched. The CDR3 bases are TGTGCCAGCAGCTCCGGGACAGGGGGCGACAATGAGCAGTTCTTC. Translated: CASSSGTGGDNEQFF.

This rearrangement joins TRBV5-4 to TRBJ2-5; possibly TRBD1 for D (5 bases). The CDR3 runs to 13 residues. The V gene lost 2 bases and the J gene lost 3 bases, with 8 bases spanning the gap. Germline loops: CDR1 SGHNT, CDR2 YYREEE (reference sequence). The CDR3 is CASSLGVEETQYF. For the CDR3, the DNA is TGTGCCAGCAGCTTAGGGGTTGAAGAGACCCAGTACTTC.

The genes are TRBV12-3 or TRBV12-4 and TRBJ2-5, with D hard to call. V was trimmed by 3 bases and J by 7 bases, leaving 6 bases between them. The CDR3 extends over 11 amino acids. CDR3 DNA sequence: TGTGCCAGCAGTTTGGGTGGGACCCAGTACTTC. This translates into CASSLGGTQYF.

CDR3 sequence (DNA): TGTGCCACCAGCGCCCGACTAGAGGCGGCCCTCACAGATACGCAGTATTTT. As protein: CATSARLEAALTDTQYF. The genes are TRBV15 and TRBJ2-3; TRBD2 is a possible D gene (6 bases). The CDR3 is 17 residues long. V was trimmed by 5 bases and J by 2 bases, leaving 20 bases between them. Germline CDR1 is LNHNV and CDR2 is YYDKDF (reference sequence).

This chain connects TRBV19 to TRBJ2-7; 8 positions agree with TRBD1. Germline assignment: CDR1 LNHDA and CDR2 SQIVND (reference sequence). There are 13 residues in the CDR3. J gave up 4 bases and V 6 bases, and 5 bases lay outside the gene matches. The CDR3 region has the DNA TGTGCCAGTAGAGGAGACAGGGGATACGAGCAGTACTTC. As protein: CASRGDRGYEQYF.

The chain recombines TRBV20-1 with TRBJ2-3; maybe TRBD2 (6 bases). V gave up 3 bases and J gave up 5 bases, with 12 bases separating them. The CDR3 runs to 13 residues. Per the germline V gene, CDR1 is DFQATT and CDR2 is SNEGSKA (reference sequence). The CDR3 loop reads CSASSLAIDTQYF. As DNA, the CDR3 is TGCAGTGCTAGTAGTCTAGCGATAGATACGCAGTATTTT.

This sequence joins TRBV10-1 and TRBJ2-3; D unresolved. V was trimmed by 2 bases and J by 5 bases, leaving 11 bases between them. CDR3 size: 14 residues. In germline, CDR1 is WNHNN, CDR2 SYGVQD (reference sequence). CDR3: CASSERPRGDTQYF. CDR3 DNA sequence: TGCGCCAGCAGTGAGAGACCCCGCGGAGATACGCAGTATTTT.

This chain joins TRBV28 and TRBJ2-1; D not certain. The CDR3 totals 10 residues. The germline V and J ends were trimmed by 3 bases and 9 bases, with 3 bases remaining between them. Germline loops: CDR1 MDHEN, CDR2 SYDVKM. This CDR3 reads CASSFGEQFF. The DNA of the CDR3 is TGTGCCAGCAGTTTTGGTGAGCAGTTCTTC.

CDR3 DNA: TGTGCCAGCAGCCAAGATTATCAGGGGACTGGAAACACCATATATTTT. Translation: CASSQDYQGTGNTIYF. The J gene is TRBJ1-3, the V gene TRBV4-2; the D gene is possibly TRBD1 (6 bases). CDR3 length: 16 residues. Germline values: CDR1 LGHNA, CDR2 YNFKEQ. The V end was cut by 0 bases, the J end by 2 bases, with 11 bases between.

This chain's CDR3 is CASSQSLNRGYNQPQHF. In DNA, the CDR3 is TGCGCCAGCAGCCAATCTCTCAACCGGGGGTACAATCAGCCCCAGCATTTT. This chain links TRBV4-1 with TRBJ1-5; possible D gene TRBD1, 5 bases. Germline V gene sequence: CDR1 MGHRA, CDR2 YSYEKL. The CDR3 is 17 amino acids. Trimming took 2 bases from V and 3 from J, leaving 17 bases between them.

The V gene is TRBV11-2, the J gene TRBJ1-2; 7 bases match TRBD1. The CDR3 runs to 16 residues. Trimming at V came to 5 bases and at J to 1 base, leaving 10 bases not matched to a gene. From germline, CDR1 is SGHAT and CDR2 FQNNGV. The CDR3, as DNA: TGTGCCAGCAGCGCCCGGACAGGAGAAAATAACTATGGCTACACCTTC. It yields the protein CASSARTGENNYGYTF.

The gene calls are TRBV5-4 and TRBJ1-2; tentatively, D is TRBD1 (6 bases). Germline V gene lookup returns CDR1 SGHNT and CDR2 YYREEE (reference sequence). V lost 0 bases and J 4 bases, leaving 13 bases between the germline ends. The CDR3 loop spans 15 amino acids. CDR3 DNA: TGTGCCAGCAGCTTGGGCTCGGGACATCCCTATGGCTACACCTTC. This gives the protein CASSLGSGHPYGYTF.

The chain recombines TRBV15 with TRBJ1-5; tentatively, D is TRBD1 (6 bases). Germline V CDR1 and CDR2: LNHNV, YYDKDF (reference sequence). This CDR3 region has 16 residues. V was trimmed by 5 bases and J by 0 bases, leaving 14 bases between them. The CDR3 DNA sequence: TGTGCCACCAGCCTACCGGGACACTATAGCAATCAGCCCCAGCATTTT. Amino acid sequence: CATSLPGHYSNQPQHF.

This chain links TRBV10-3 with TRBJ2-1, with unresolved D. The CDR3 has 11 amino acids. V was trimmed by 8 bases and J by 4 bases, leaving 6 bases between them. Germline CDR1 is ENHRY and CDR2 is SYGVKD. The CDR3 is CAIGLYNEQFF. The CDR3 nucleotides are TGTGCCATCGGTCTTTACAATGAGCAGTTCTTC.

The chain has TRBV28 and TRBJ1-3, with TRBD1 identical over 8 bases. Germline CDR1 is MDHEN and CDR2 is SYDVKM. The CDR3 loop spans 15 amino acids. Trimming cost V 4 bases and J 2 bases; bases outside gene matches: 4. CDR3 protein: CASSYRGSPGNTIYF. In DNA, the CDR3 is TGTGCCAGCAGTTACAGGGGGAGCCCTGGAAACACCATATATTTT. Looking up the rest from reference TRBV28 and TRBJ1-3 gives the full variable domain: DVKVTQSSRYLVKRTGEKVFLECVQDMDHENMFWYRQDPGLGLRLIYFSYDVKMKEKGDIPEGYSVSREKKERFSLILESASTNQTSMYLCASSYRGSPGNTIYFGEGSWLTVV.

This clone was recorded only once. The J gene is TRBJ2-3, the V gene TRBV5-1; unclear D gene. The germline V gene encodes CDR1 SGHRS and CDR2 YFSETQ. CDR3 length: 14 residues. The germline V and J ends were trimmed by 3 bases and 1 base, with 9 bases remaining between them. The CDR3 coding sequence is TGCGCCAGCAGCTCCGCAACCCGCACAGATACGCAGTATTTT. This encodes CASSSATRTDTQYF.

The chain combines TRBV29-1 with TRBJ2-7, with 12 bases lining up with TRBD2. Germline V gene data show CDR1 as SQVTM and CDR2 as ANQGSEA. V shed 6 bases and J 3 bases; nucleotides not matched to a gene: 6. There are 14 residues in the CDR3. Written as DNA, the CDR3 is TGCAGCGTGGAACTAGCGGGAGGTTTCTACGAGCAGTACTTC. Encoded protein: CSVELAGGFYEQYF.